One and the same sample provided the 27 T cell receptor beta chains below, sequenced in a study of T-cell memory formation after mild COVID-19. MiXCR, run by TCRdb on the 5' RACE reads, gives a single entry per CDR3 protein. The repertoire holds 220,000 or so distinct CDR3 sequences, 9.5% seen once, with roughly 4% in the top ten. Sequenced material: PBMCs or a T cell subset sorted from them (not recorded which). Receptors originate from a man aged 18 to 30 who had mild COVID-19 (a few samples of this study predate the infection). Cell type and time point are not known.

This clonotype turned up a few times. The V gene is TRBV7-2, the J gene TRBJ2-4; the D call may be TRBD1 or TRBD2 (5 bases each). There are 13 residues in the CDR3. V was shortened by 5 bases and J by 7 bases, with 12 bases between the two germline ends. Germline lookup yields CDR1 SGHTA and CDR2 FQGNSA. The CDR3 protein is CASSHEGRNIQYF. The DNA of the CDR3 is TGTGCCAGCAGCCACGAGGGGCGCAACATTCAGTACTTC.

This clonotype was observed at least ten times. The rearrangement uses TRBV11-2 and TRBJ2-5; D uncertain. Trimming left V 1 base short and J 1 base short, with 7 bases between. Germline lookup yields CDR1 SGHAT and CDR2 FQNNGV. The CDR3 extends over 14 amino acids. CDR3 sequence: CASSLGHGQETQYF. CDR3 DNA: TGTGCCAGCAGCTTAGGACACGGCCAAGAGACCCAGTACTTC. The whole variable domain, remainder taken from reference TRBV11-2 and TRBJ2-5, is EAGVAQSPRYKIIEKRQSVAFWCNPISGHATLYWYQQILGQGPKLLIQFQNNGVVDDSQLPKDRFSAERLKGVDSTLKIQPAKLEDSAVYLCASSLGHGQETQYFGPGTRLLVL.

The J gene is TRBJ1-6, the V gene TRBV12-3 or TRBV12-4; no clear D gene. This CDR3 is built from 13 residues. The V end was cut by 1 base, the J end by 9 bases, with 7 bases between. The CDR3 loop is CASSLEGGSPLHF. CDR3 nucleotide sequence: TGTGCCAGCAGTTTAGAGGGCGGTTCACCCCTCCACTTT.

This chain uses TRBV20-1 with TRBJ2-3; tentative D call: TRBD2 (5 bases). Trimming left V 6 bases short and J 1 base short, with 14 bases between. This CDR3 has 14 amino acids. CDR1 DFQATT and CDR2 SNEGSKA come from the germline V gene (reference sequence). In nucleotides, the CDR3 is TGCAGTGCCCCTACCTCCGGGGGCACAGATACGCAGTATTTT. Translation: CSAPTSGGTDTQYF.

Ten or more counts support this clonotype. J is TRBJ1-4 and V is TRBV12-3 or TRBV12-4; the match to TRBD1 covers 8 bases. V lost 5 bases and J lost 8; bases outside the gene matches: 7. This CDR3 has 14 amino acids. The CDR3 DNA is TGTGCCAGCAGTCATGGACAGGGTAGGGAAAAACTGTTTTTT. Its translation is CASSHGQGREKLFF.

There are a few counts of this clonotype. The chain has TRBV7-6 and TRBJ2-2; D not resolved. Trimming cost V 5 bases and J 8 bases, with 18 bases left between them. The CDR3 totals 15 residues. Germline CDR1 SGHVS, CDR2 FNYEAQ. The CDR3 sequence is CASSPGKGPGGELFF. The CDR3 DNA follows: TGTGCCAGCAGCCCAGGAAAGGGCCCAGGAGGGGAGCTGTTTTTT.

This clonotype occurred a few times. This chain uses TRBV6-2 or TRBV6-3 with TRBJ2-7; 10 nucleotides line up with TRBD1. V shed 8 bases and J 2 bases; nucleotides not matched to a gene: 3. The germline gives CDR1 MNHEY, CDR2 SVGEGT. The CDR3 spans 13 residues. The CDR3 region has the DNA TGTGCCAGCGGACAGGGGGGGACCTACGAGCAGTACGTC. Its protein product is CASGQGGTYEQYV.

V and J are TRBV5-5 and TRBJ1-5; TRBD1 aligns across 11 bases. The trim removed 4 bases at V and 6 bases at J, leaving 6 bases unmatched. The CDR3 has 15 amino acids. Germline values: CDR1 SGHKS, CDR2 YYEKEE (reference sequence). DNA for the CDR3: TGTGCCAGCAGCACGGGACAGGGGGACGGTCAGCCCCAGCATTTT. Amino acid sequence: CASSTGQGDGQPQHF. Supplemented by reference TRBV5-5 and TRBJ1-5, the full variable domain reads DAGVTQSPTHLIKTRGQQVTLRCSPISGHKSVSWYQQVLGQGPQFIFQYYEKEERGRGNFPDRFSARQFPNYSSELNVNALLLGDSALYLCASSTGQGDGQPQHFGDGTRLSIL.

The J gene is TRBJ2-7, the V gene TRBV7-9, with unresolved D. Looked up from germline, CDR1 is SEHNR and CDR2 is FQNEAQ (reference sequence). V gave up 1 base and J gave up 6 bases, with 19 bases separating them. The CDR3 has 16 residues. In nucleotides, the CDR3 is TGTGCCAGCAGCTTAGGAGGCGCGATCCATTACTCCGAGCAGTACTTC. Amino acid sequence: CASSLGGAIHYSEQYF. Based on the CDR3 plus reference TRBV7-9 and TRBJ2-7, the full variable domain is DTGVSQNPRHKITKRGQNVTFRCDPISEHNRLYWYRQTLGQGPEFLTYFQNEAQLEKSRLLSDRFSAERPKGSFSTLEIQRTEQGDSAMYLCASSLGGAIHYSEQYFGPGTRLTVT.

This clonotype came up a few times. This chain connects TRBV4-3 to TRBJ1-2; the D gene is possibly TRBD1 (5 bases). The V and J ends lost 5 bases and 4 bases respectively, with 20 bases between them. Germline CDR1 reads LGHNA; CDR2 reads YSLEER. The CDR3 runs to 16 residues. The CDR3 bases are TGCGCCAGCAGCACGCCCAAGGAAAGGGGTACCTATGGCTACACCTTC. Its protein product is CASSTPKERGTYGYTF.

This clonotype was observed a few times. The V and J genes are TRBV21-1 and TRBJ2-3; the table names TRBD2, a call not compared with the DNA. TRBV21-1 is flagged as a pseudogene. The CDR3 spans 15 residues. CDR3 sequence: CASSKGGLHTDTQYF. The CDR3 coding sequence is TGTGCCAGCAGCAAAGGTGGACTCCACACAGATACGCAGTATTTT.

This clonotype has at least ten counts. Here the CDR3 reads CASSLTGAYEQYF. The CDR3 region has the DNA TGTGCCAGCAGCTTAACCGGGGCGTATGAGCAGTACTTC. The J gene is TRBJ2-7, the V gene TRBV12-3 or TRBV12-4; either TRBD1 or TRBD2 may fit D (5 bases each). The CDR3 runs to 13 residues. The ends were cut back, 6 bases at V and 7 bases at J, with 16 bases in the middle.

V is TRBV2 and J is TRBJ2-5; no reliable D call. Trimming cost V 4 bases and J 0 bases, with 6 bases left between them. The CDR3 covers 13 residues. CDR1 and CDR2 (germline): SNHLY, FYNNEI. This CDR3 reads CASSASYQETQYF. The CDR3 DNA reads as TGTGCCAGCAGTGCCAGTTACCAAGAGACCCAGTACTTC.

This clonotype was picked up a small number of times. This rearrangement joins TRBV12-3 or TRBV12-4 to TRBJ2-7; D not certain. Trimming stripped 2 bases from V and 4 bases from J, with 9 bases between. The CDR3 has 13 amino acids. CDR3 amino acids: CASSLIRQYEQYF. In DNA, the CDR3 is TGTGCCAGCAGTTTAATTCGTCAGTACGAGCAGTACTTC.

DNA of the CDR3: TGTGCCAGCAGCTTAACAAGGCAGGGAGATGGCTACACCTTC. Its translation is CASSLTRQGDGYTF. V usage is TRBV7-3 and J usage is TRBJ1-2; D is possibly TRBD1 (5 bases). The germline V gene encodes CDR1 SGHTA and CDR2 FQGTGA. Deletions cut 0 bases from V and 6 bases from J, with 11 bases between. CDR3 length: 14 residues.

This clonotype was recorded at least ten times. This chain links TRBV5-1 with TRBJ2-5; 8 bases fit TRBD1. The CDR3 spans 14 residues. CDR1 SGHRS and CDR2 YFSETQ come from the germline V gene. V lost 2 bases to trimming and J lost 4 bases; unmatched junction nucleotides: 4. CDR3 loop: CASSFSGTGETQYF. Here the CDR3 DNA reads TGCGCCAGCAGCTTCTCCGGGACAGGAGAGACCCAGTACTTC.

The chain links TRBV19 to TRBJ1-3; D remains ambiguous. Germline V lookup: CDR1 LNHDA, CDR2 SQIVND (reference sequence). V lost 3 bases and J lost 1, with 7 bases in between. This CDR3 is built from 14 residues. CDR3: CASSIGLSGNTIYF. CDR3 bases: TGTGCCAGTAGTATCGGGCTTTCTGGAAACACCATATATTTT.

The chain couples TRBV11-2 to TRBJ1-2; the D gene is possibly TRBD1 (5 bases). Germline V gives CDR1 SGHAT, CDR2 FQNNGV. Trimming took off 3 bases at V and 5 bases at J, with 19 bases between the two ends. The CDR3 is made up of 16 amino acids. CDR3 nucleotide sequence: TGTGCCAGCAGCTTCAGACAGCTCCTTAGGGGATATGGCTACACCTTC. It codes for CASSFRQLLRGYGYTF.

This chain uses TRBV12-3 or TRBV12-4 with TRBJ2-3; a weak D match, TRBD2 (5 bases). Trimming shortened V by 10 bases and J by 4 bases, and 15 bases separated the two germline ends. This CDR3 has 13 residues. CDR3 nucleotide sequence: TGTGCCAACGGATATCGGGGTGCAGATACGCAGTATTTT. It is translated as CANGYRGADTQYF.

This clonotype was detected only a few times. The chain combines TRBV7-9 with TRBJ1-2; 7 bases align to TRBD1. Unmatched junction bases numbered 7, after V lost 5 bases and J lost 4 bases. CDR1 is SEHNR, CDR2 FQNEAQ, per germline (reference sequence). The CDR3 length is 14 residues. Here the CDR3 reads CASSARRGTYGYTF. As DNA, the CDR3 is TGTGCCAGCAGCGCCCGCAGGGGGACCTATGGCTACACCTTC.

The V gene is TRBV4-3, the J gene TRBJ1-5; tentatively, D is TRBD1 (5 bases). The germline V and J ends were trimmed by 4 bases and 4 bases, with 8 bases remaining between them. In germline, CDR1 is LGHNA, CDR2 YSLEER. The CDR3 is 13 residues long. The CDR3 here is CASSLGENQPQHF. The DNA for the CDR3 is TGCGCCAGCAGCCTGGGGGAGAATCAGCCCCAGCATTTT.

The chain recombines TRBV6-5 with TRBJ2-4; 7 nucleotides match TRBD1. With 8 bases clipped from V and 0 bases from J, the junction kept 13 bases outside the gene matches. The CDR3 is 17 amino acids. CDR1 is MNHEY, CDR2 SVGAGI, per germline. The CDR3 protein is CASRRTGATLAKNIQYF. The CDR3 DNA sequence: TGTGCCAGCCGACGAACAGGGGCTACCCTAGCCAAAAACATTCAGTACTTC.

The chain uses TRBV5-1 and TRBJ2-3, with 11 bases lining up with TRBD2. V gave up 4 bases and J gave up 2 bases; unmatched junction bases: 6. Germline CDR1 reads SGHRS; CDR2 reads YFSETQ. The CDR3 loop spans 16 amino acids. Here the CDR3 DNA reads TGCGCCAGCAGCATAGAACTAGCGGGGGTCACAGATACGCAGTATTTT. Translating it yields CASSIELAGVTDTQYF.

Only a few counts were recorded for this clonotype. This rearrangement joins TRBV11-2 to TRBJ1-5; D is uncertain. This CDR3 has 14 amino acids. Germline V CDR1 and CDR2: SGHAT, FQNNGV. The germline V and J ends were trimmed by 0 bases and 2 bases, with 5 bases remaining between them. Here the CDR3 reads CASSLERGNQPQHF. CDR3 coding DNA: TGTGCCAGCAGCTTAGAGAGGGGCAATCAGCCCCAGCATTTT.

V is TRBV6-5 and J is TRBJ2-2, with 11 positions matching TRBD2. V lost 5 bases to trimming and J lost 6 bases; unmatched junction nucleotides: 5. Germline V gene lookup returns CDR1 MNHEY and CDR2 SVGAGI. CDR3 length equals 15 residues. This chain's CDR3 is CASSLAGGLPGELFF. For the CDR3, the DNA is TGTGCCAGCAGTCTAGCGGGGGGACTCCCCGGGGAGCTGTTTTTT.

The chain couples TRBV5-5 to TRBJ1-6; D is ambiguous. Trimming cost V 1 base and J 5 bases, with 4 bases left between them. This CDR3 spans 13 amino acids. Germline V gives CDR1 SGHKS, CDR2 YYEKEE (reference sequence). The CDR3 DNA reads as TGTGCCAGCAGCTTGATGGATAATTCACCCCTCCACTTT. Protein product: CASSLMDNSPLHF.

CDR3 sequence: CASSSLLDSPLHF. CDR3 nucleotide sequence: TGTGCCAGCAGTTCTCTGCTGGATTCACCCCTCCACTTT. The chain joins TRBV12-3 or TRBV12-4 to TRBJ1-6; unclear D gene. CDR3 length: 13 amino acids. V lost 4 bases and J lost 8, with 9 bases in between.